The sequence of this T cell receptor (beta chain) was determined in a study of long-term antiretroviral therapy in people with HIV. The sample holds one count of this clone. A v3.0 immunoSEQ assay was performed at survey level. Method: immunoSEQ multiplex PCR; TCRdb's copy keeps in-frame clones and lacks some. The sample consists of approximately 20,000 clones, just over 75% of them appearing once. The source of this sequence is a man aged 45-60 years with HIV. This specimen was unsorted PBMCs, taken 2.2 years after starting antiretroviral therapy.

This chain's CDR3 is CASAKGGSWGTEAFF. DNA of the CDR3: TGCGCCAGCGCCAAAGGGGGGTCCTGGGGCACTGAAGCTTTCTTT. This chain joins TRBV5-1 and TRBJ1-1; maybe TRBD1 (6 bases). V was clipped by 7 bases and J by 4 bases, with 20 bases between them. Germline CDR1 is SGHRS and CDR2 is YFSETQ. CDR3 length: 15 amino acids.